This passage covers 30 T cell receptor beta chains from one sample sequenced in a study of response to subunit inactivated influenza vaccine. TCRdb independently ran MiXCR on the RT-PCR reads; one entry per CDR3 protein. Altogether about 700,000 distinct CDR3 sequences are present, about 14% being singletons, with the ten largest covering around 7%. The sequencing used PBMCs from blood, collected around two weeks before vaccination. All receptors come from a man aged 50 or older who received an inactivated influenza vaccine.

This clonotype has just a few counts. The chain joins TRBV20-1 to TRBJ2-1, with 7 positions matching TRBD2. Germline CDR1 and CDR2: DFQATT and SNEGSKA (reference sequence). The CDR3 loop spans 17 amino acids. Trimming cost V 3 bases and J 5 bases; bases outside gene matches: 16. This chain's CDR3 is CSASPPRREPGDNEQFF. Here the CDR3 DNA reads TGCAGTGCTAGCCCTCCGAGGCGGGAGCCCGGGGACAATGAGCAGTTCTTC.

This CDR3 is CSAKDLRNTDTQYF. The CDR3 DNA follows: TGCAGTGCTAAGGATTTACGGAACACAGATACGCAGTATTTT. J is TRBJ2-3 and V is TRBV20-1, with unresolved D. The CDR3 contains 14 residues. The V end was cut by 4 bases, the J end by 2 bases, with 13 bases between. Looked up from germline, CDR1 is DFQATT and CDR2 is SNEGSKA (reference sequence).

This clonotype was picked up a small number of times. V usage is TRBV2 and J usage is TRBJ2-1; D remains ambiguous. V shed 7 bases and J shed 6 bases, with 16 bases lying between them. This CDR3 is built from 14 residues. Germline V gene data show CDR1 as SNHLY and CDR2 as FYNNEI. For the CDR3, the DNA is TGTGCCAGCACCAGCCACCGCTCTGGCAATGAGCAGTTCTTC. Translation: CASTSHRSGNEQFF.

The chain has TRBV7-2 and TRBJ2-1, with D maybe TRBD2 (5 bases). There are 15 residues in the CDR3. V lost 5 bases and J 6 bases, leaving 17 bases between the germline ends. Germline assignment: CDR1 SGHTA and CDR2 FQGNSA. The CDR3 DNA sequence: TGTGCCAGCAGCCCGAGACACCTACTAGGCAATGAGCAGTTCTTC. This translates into CASSPRHLLGNEQFF.

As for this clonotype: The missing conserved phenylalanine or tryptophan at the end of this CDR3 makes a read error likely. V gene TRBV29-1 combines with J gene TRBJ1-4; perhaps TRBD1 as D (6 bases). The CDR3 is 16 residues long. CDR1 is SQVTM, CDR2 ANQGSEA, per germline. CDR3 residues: CRVEQGARGTNEKLFI. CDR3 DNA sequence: TGCAGAGTTGAACAGGGTGCGCGTGGAACTAATGAAAAACTGTTTATT.

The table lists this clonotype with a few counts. The DNA of the CDR3 is TGCAGTGCTAGAGATTGGGCGGGTGTCTCCTACGAGCAGTACTTC. It yields the protein CSARDWAGVSYEQYF. The V gene is TRBV20-1, the J gene TRBJ2-7; a possible D gene is TRBD2 (5 bases). Germline V CDR1 and CDR2: DFQATT, SNEGSKA (reference sequence). The CDR3 extends over 15 amino acids. V was trimmed by 0 bases and J by 0 bases, leaving 12 bases between them.

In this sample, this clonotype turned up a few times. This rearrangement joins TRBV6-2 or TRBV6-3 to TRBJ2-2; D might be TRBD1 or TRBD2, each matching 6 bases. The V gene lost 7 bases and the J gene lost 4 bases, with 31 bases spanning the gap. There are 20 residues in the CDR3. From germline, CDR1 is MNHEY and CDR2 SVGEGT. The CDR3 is CASIHSDRPWELASTGELFF. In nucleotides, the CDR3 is TGTGCCAGCATCCATTCAGACAGGCCATGGGAACTAGCATCCACCGGGGAGCTGTTTTTT.

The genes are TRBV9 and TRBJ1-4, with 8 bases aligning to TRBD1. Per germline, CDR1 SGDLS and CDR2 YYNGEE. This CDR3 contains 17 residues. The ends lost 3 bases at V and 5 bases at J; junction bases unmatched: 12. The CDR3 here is CASSDLGRTGRNEKLFF. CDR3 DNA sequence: TGTGCCAGCAGCGATTTGGGGCGGACAGGGAGAAATGAAAAACTGTTTTTT.

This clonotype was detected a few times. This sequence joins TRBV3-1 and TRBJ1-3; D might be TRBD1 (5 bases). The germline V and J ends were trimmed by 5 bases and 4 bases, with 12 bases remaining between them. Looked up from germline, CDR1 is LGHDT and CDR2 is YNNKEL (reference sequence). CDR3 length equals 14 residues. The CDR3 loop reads CASSTRAVGNTIYF. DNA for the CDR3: TGTGCCAGCAGCACCAGGGCCGTGGGAAACACCATATATTTT.

The CDR3 DNA reads TGTGCCAGCACCCAGGGAACAGATACGCAGTATTTT. This translates into CASTQGTDTQYF. The chain links TRBV12-3 or TRBV12-4 to TRBJ2-3; tentatively, D is TRBD1 (5 bases). This CDR3 is built from 12 residues. Trimming cost V 7 bases and J 3 bases, with 8 bases left between them.

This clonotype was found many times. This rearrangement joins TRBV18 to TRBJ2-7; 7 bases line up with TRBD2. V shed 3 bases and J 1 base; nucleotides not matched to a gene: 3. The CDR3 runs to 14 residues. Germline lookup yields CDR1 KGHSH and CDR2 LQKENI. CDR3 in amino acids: CASSPGRGSYEQYF. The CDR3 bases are TGTGCCAGCTCACCGGGGCGGGGGTCCTACGAGCAGTACTTC.

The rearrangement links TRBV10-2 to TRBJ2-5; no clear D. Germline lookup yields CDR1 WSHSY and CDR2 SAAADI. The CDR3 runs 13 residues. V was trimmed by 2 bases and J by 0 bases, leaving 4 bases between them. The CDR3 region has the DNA TGCGCCAGCAGTGAGGGGCACCAAGAGACCCAGTACTTC. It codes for CASSEGHQETQYF.

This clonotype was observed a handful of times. The CDR3 loop is CASSFGISYNEQFF. CDR3 nucleotide sequence: TGTGCCAGCAGCTTCGGGATCTCCTACAATGAGCAGTTCTTC. The chain employs TRBV7-8 and TRBJ2-1, with D possibly being TRBD2 (5 bases). Trimming pared 3 bases from V and 0 bases from J, leaving 6 bases between. CDR3 size: 14 residues. The germline CDR1 and CDR2 sequences are SGHVS and FQNEAQ.

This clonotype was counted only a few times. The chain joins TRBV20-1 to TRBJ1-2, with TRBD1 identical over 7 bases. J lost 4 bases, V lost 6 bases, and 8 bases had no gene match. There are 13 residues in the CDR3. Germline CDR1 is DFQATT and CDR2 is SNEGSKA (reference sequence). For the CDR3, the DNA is TGCAGTGCGCTATCCGGGACAGCCTATGGCTACACCTTC. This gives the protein CSALSGTAYGYTF.

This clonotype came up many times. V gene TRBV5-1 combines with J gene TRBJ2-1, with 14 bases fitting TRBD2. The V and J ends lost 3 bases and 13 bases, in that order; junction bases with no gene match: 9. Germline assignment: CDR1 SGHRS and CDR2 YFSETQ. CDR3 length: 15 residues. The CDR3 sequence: CASSSGTSGSVSQFF. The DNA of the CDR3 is TGCGCCAGCAGCTCCGGGACTAGCGGGAGTGTTAGTCAGTTCTTC.

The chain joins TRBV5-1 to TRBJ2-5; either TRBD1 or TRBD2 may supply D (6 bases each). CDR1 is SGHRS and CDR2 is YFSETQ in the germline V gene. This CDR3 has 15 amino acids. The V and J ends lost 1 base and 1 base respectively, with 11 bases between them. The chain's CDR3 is CASSLQGRIQETQYF. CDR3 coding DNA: TGCGCCAGCAGCTTGCAGGGGAGGATCCAAGAGACCCAGTACTTC.

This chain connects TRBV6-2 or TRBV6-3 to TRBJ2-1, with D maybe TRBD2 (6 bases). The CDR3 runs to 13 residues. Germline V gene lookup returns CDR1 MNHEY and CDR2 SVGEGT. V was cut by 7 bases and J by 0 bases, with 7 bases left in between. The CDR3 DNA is TGTGCCAGCACGGGGGACTCCTACAATGAGCAGTTCTTC. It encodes CASTGDSYNEQFF.

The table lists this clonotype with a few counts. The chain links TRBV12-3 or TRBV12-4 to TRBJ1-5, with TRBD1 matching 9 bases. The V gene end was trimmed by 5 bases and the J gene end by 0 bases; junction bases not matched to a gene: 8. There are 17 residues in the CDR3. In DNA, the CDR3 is TGTGCCAGCAGTCATGGCTCGGACAGGGGTAGCAATCAGCCCCAGCATTTT. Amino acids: CASSHGSDRGSNQPQHF.

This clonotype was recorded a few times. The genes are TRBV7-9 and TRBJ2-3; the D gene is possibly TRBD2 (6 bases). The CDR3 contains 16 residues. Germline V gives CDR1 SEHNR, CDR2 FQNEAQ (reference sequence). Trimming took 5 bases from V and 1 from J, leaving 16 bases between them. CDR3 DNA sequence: TGTGCCAGCAGCCCCACCGGCGGCGGGGGCACAGATACGCAGTATTTT. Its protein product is CASSPTGGGGTDTQYF.

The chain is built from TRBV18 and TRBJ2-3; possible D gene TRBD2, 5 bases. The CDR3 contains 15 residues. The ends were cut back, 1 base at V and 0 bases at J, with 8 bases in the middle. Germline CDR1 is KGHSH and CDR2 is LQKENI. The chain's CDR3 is CASSPQAVSTDTQYF. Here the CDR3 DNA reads TGTGCCAGCTCACCACAAGCGGTGAGCACAGATACGCAGTATTTT.

CDR3 in amino acids: CATSGEGDEQFF. The CDR3, as DNA: TGTGCCACTTCGGGGGAAGGGGATGAGCAGTTCTTC. This rearrangement joins TRBV2 to TRBJ2-1, with a tentative D call TRBD2 (6 bases). There are 12 residues in the CDR3. Germline V CDR1 and CDR2: SNHLY, FYNNEI. Trimming left V 10 bases short and J 8 bases short, with 15 bases between. Full variable domain (outside the CDR3, taken from reference TRBV2 and TRBJ2-1): EPEVTQTPSHQVTQMGQEVILRCVPISNHLYFYWYRQILGQKVEFLVSFYNNEISEKSEIFDDQFSVERPDGSNFTLKIRSTKLEDSAMYFCATSGEGDEQFFGPGTRLTVL.

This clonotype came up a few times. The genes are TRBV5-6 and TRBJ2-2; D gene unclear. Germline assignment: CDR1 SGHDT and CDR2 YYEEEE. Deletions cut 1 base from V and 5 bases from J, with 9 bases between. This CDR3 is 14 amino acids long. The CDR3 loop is CASSLMSGTGELFF. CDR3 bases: TGTGCCAGCAGCTTGATGTCGGGTACCGGGGAGCTGTTTTTT. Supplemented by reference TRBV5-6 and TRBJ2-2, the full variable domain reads DAGVTQSPTHLIKTRGQQVTLRCSPKSGHDTVSWYQQALGQGPQFIFQYYEEEERQRGNFPDRFSGHQFPNYSSELNVNALLLGDSALYLCASSLMSGTGELFFGEGSRLTVL.

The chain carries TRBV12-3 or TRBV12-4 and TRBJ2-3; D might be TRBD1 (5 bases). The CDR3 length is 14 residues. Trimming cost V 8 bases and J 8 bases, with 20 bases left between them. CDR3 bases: TGTGCCAGCGGAAAGGGGTTAGGGGTTGGTACGCAGTATTTT. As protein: CASGKGLGVGTQYF.

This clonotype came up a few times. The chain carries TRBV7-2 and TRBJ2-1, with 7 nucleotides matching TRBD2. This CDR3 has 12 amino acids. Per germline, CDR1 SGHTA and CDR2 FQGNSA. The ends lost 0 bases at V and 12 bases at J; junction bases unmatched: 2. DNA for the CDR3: TGTGCCAGCAGCTTAGCCGGCGGGAGGCAGTTCTTC. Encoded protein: CASSLAGGRQFF.

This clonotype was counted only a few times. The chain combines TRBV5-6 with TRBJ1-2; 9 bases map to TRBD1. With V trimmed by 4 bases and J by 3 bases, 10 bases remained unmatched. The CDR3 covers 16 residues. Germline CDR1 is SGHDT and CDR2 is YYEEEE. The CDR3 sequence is CASSAIPGQGDYGYTF. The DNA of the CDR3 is TGTGCCAGCAGCGCAATACCGGGACAGGGCGACTATGGCTACACCTTC.

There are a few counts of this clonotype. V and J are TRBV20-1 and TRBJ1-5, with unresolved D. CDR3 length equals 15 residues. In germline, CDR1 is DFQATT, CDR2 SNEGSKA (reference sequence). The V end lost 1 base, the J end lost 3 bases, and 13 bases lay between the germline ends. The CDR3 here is CSARVQGLNNQPQHF. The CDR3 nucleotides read TGCAGTGCTAGAGTTCAAGGTCTGAACAATCAGCCCCAGCATTTT.

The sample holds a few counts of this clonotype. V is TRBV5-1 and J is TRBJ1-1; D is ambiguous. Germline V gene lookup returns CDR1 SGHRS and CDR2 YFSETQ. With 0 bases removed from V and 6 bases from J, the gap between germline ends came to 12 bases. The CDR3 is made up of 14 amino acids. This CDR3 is CASSLAPLTPEAFF. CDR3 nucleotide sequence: TGCGCCAGCAGCTTGGCCCCTCTAACCCCTGAAGCTTTCTTT.

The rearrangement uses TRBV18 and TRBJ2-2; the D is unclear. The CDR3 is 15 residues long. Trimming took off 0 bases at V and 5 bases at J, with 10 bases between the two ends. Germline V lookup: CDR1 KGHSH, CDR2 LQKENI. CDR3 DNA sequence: TGTGCCAGCTCACCACCGACACAGCTTACCGGGGAGCTGTTTTTT. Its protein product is CASSPPTQLTGELFF.

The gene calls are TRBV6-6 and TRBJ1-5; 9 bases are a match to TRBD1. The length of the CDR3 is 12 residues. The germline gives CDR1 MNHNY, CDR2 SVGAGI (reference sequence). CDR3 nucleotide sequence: TGTGGGACAGGGGAAGCCAATCAGCCCCAGCATTTT. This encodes CGTGEANQPQHF.

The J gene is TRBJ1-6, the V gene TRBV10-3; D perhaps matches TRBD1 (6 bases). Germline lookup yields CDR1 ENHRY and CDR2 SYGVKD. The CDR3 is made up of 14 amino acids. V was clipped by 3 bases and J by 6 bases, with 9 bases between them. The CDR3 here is CAISDLGGNSPLHF. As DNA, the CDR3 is TGTGCCATCAGTGATTTAGGGGGTAATTCACCCCTCCACTTT.